Sequencing of this T cell receptor (beta chain) was carried out in a study of cytotoxic CD8 clonotypes in ibrutinib-treated CLL. About the study: Response was recorded as partial in approximately 24 patients and complete in 2; at median roughly 68 months, approximately 15 remained remitted and around twelve had progressed.

The germline CDR1 and CDR2 sequences are SGHRS and YFSETQ. This CDR3 has 20 residues. Trimming cost V 0 bases and J 8 bases; bases outside gene matches: 21. This clone has a handful of counts. Around 1.8 micrograms of genomic DNA came from cryopreserved PBMCs for TCR beta libraries. Libraries were prepared by immunoSEQ multiplex PCR; TCRdb keeps only in-frame clonotypes and omits some of them. This table has about 49,000 clones, less than 70% appearing once. The chain employs TRBV5-1 and TRBJ2-1, with 9 bases matching TRBD2. The source material was PBMCs, sampled after 12 months of ibrutinib treatment. This receptor was obtained from a human donor with chronic lymphocytic leukemia. CDR3 sequence (DNA): TGCGCCAGCAGCTTGGCCTATATGCCGGTAGCGGGGGATATTTGGGATGAGCAGTTCTTC. Translation: CASSLAYMPVAGDIWDEQFF.